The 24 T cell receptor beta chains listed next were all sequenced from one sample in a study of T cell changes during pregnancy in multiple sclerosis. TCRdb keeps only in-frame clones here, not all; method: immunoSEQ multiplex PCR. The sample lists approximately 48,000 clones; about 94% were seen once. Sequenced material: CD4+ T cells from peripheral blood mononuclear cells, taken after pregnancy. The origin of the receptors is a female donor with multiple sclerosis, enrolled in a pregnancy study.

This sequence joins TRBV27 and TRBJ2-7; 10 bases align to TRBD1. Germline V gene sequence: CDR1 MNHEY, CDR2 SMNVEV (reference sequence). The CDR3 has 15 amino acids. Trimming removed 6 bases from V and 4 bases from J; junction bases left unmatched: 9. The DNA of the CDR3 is TGTGCCAGCAGCGTCCCCGGGACAGGGGAATACGAGCAGTACTTC. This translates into CASSVPGTGEYEQYF.

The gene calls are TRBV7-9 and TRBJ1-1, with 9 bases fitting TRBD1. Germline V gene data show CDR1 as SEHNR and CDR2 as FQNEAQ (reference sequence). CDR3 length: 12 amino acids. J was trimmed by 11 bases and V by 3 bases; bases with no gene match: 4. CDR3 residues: CASSFDRGGAFF. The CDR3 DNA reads TGTGCCAGCAGCTTCGACAGGGGGGGGGCTTTCTTT.

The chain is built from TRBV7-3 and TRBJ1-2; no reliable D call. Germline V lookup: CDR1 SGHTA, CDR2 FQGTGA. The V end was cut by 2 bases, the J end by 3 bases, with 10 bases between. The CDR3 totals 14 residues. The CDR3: CASSLFSGDYGYTF. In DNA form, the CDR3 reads TGTGCCAGCAGCTTATTCTCGGGAGACTATGGCTACACCTTC.

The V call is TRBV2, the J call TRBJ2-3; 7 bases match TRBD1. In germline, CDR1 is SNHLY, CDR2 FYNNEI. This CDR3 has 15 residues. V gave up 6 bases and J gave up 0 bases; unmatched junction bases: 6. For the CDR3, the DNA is TGTGCCAGCAGAAAGGACAGGACTAGCACAGATACGCAGTATTTT. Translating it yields CASRKDRTSTDTQYF.

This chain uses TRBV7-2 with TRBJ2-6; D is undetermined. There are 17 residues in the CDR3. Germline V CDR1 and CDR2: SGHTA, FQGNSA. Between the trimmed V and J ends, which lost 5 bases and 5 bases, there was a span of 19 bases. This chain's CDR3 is CASSIDVRQSRANVLTF. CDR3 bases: TGTGCCAGCAGCATAGATGTACGACAAAGTCGGGCCAACGTCCTGACTTTC.

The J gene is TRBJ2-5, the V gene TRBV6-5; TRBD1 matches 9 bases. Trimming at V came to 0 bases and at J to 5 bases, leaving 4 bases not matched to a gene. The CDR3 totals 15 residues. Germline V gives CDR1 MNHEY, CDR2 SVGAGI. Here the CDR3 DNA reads TGTGCCAGCAGTTACTCGGGACAGGGAGTGGAGACCCAGTACTTC. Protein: CASSYSGQGVETQYF.

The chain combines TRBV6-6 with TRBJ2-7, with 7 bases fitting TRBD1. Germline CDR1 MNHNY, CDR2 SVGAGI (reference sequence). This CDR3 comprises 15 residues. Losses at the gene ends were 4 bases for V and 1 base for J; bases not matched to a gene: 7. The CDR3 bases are TGTGCCAGCAGTTCAGGACAGGCGATATCCTACGAGCAGTACTTC. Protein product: CASSSGQAISYEQYF.

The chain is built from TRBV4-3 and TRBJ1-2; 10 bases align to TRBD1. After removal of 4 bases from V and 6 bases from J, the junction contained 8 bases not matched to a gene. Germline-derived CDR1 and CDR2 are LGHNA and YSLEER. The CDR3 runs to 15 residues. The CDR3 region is CASSLKTTGGHGYTF. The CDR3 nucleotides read TGCGCCAGCAGCCTAAAAACGACAGGGGGCCATGGCTACACCTTC.

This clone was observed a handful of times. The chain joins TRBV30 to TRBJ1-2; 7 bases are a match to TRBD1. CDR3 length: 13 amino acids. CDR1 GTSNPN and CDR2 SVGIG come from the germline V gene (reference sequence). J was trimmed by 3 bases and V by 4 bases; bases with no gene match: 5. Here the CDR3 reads CAWNAGTDYGYTF. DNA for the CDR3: TGTGCCTGGAATGCCGGGACAGACTATGGCTACACCTTC.

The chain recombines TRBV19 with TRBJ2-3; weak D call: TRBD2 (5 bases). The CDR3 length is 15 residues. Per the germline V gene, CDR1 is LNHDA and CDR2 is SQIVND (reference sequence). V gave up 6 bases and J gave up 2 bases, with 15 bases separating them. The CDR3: CASREAHSTTDTQYF. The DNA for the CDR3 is TGTGCCAGTAGGGAGGCCCACAGTACCACAGATACGCAGTATTTT.

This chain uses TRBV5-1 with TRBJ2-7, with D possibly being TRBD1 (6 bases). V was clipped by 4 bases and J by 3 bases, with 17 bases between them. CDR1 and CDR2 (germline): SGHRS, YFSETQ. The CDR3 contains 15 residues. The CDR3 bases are TGCGCCAGCAGCCCAACAGGGTCCAGGTACTACGAGCAGTACTTC. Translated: CASSPTGSRYYEQYF. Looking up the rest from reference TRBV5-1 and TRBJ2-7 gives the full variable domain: KAGVTQTPRYLIKTRGQQVTLSCSPISGHRSVSWYQQTPGQGLQFLFEYFSETQRNKGNFPGRFSGRQFSNSRSEMNVSTLELGDSALYLCASSPTGSRYYEQYFGPGTRLTVT.

This CDR3 reads CASSLGGGRETQYF. DNA of the CDR3: TGCGCCAGCAGCTTAGGCGGGGGTAGGGAGACCCAGTACTTC. The rearrangement uses TRBV5-1 and TRBJ2-5; 7 nucleotides align to TRBD2. The CDR3 spans 14 residues. J was trimmed by 5 bases and V by 2 bases; bases with no gene match: 6. In germline, CDR1 is SGHRS, CDR2 YFSETQ.

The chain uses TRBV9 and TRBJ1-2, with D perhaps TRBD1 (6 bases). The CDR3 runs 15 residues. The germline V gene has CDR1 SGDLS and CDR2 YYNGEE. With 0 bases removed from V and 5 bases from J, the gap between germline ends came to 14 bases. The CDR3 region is CASSVAIGQHYGYTF. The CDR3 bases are TGTGCCAGCAGCGTAGCTATAGGACAGCATTATGGCTACACCTTC.

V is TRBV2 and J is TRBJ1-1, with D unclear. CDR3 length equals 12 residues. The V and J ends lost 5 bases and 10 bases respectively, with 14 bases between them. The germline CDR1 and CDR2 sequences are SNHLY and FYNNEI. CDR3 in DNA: TGTGCCAGCAGTCTCCGGGGAACAGCAGCTTTCTTT. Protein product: CASSLRGTAAFF.

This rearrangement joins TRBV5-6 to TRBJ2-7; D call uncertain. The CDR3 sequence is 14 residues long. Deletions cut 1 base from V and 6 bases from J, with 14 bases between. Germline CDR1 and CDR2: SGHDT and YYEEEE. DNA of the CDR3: TGTGCCAGCAGCTTGCGGGTCCTAAGCTCCGAGCAGTACTTC. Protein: CASSLRVLSSEQYF.

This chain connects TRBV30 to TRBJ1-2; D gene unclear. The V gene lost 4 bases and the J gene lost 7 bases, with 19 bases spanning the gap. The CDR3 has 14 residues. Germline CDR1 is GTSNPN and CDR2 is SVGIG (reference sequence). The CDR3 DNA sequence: TGTGCCTGGAACCGGGTTCGTGGATTCTTTGGCTACACCTTC. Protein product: CAWNRVRGFFGYTF.

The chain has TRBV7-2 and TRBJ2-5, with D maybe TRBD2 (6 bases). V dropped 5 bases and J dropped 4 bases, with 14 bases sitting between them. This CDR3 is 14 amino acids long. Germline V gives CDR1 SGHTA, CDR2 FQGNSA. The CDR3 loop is CASSAMTRGETQYF. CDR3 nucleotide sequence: TGTGCCAGCAGCGCGATGACTAGAGGAGAGACCCAGTACTTC.

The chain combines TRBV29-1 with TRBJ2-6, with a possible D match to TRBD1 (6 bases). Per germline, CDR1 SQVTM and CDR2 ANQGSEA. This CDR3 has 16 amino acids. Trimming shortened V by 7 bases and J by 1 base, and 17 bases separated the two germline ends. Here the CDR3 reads CSAFDRMKSGANVLTF. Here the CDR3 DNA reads TGCAGCGCCTTTGACAGGATGAAGTCTGGGGCCAACGTCCTGACTTTC.

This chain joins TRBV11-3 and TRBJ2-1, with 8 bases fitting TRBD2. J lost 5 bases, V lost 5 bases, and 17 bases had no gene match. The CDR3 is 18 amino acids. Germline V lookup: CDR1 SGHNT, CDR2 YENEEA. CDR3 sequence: CASSPGRGRASINNEQFF. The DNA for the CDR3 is TGTGCCAGCAGCCCCGGGAGGGGGAGGGCCAGTATCAACAATGAGCAGTTCTTC.

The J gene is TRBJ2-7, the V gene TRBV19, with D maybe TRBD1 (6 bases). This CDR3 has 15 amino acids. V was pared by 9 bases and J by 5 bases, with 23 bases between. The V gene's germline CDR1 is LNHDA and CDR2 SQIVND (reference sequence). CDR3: CASANGGQGIHEQYF. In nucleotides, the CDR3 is TGTGCCAGCGCTAATGGTGGGCAGGGGATCCACGAGCAGTACTTC.

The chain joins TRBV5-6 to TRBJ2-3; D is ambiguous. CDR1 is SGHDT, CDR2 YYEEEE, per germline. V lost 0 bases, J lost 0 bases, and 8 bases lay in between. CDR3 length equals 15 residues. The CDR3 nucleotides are TGTGCCAGCAGCTTGGGAAGCTCGAGCACAGATACGCAGTATTTT. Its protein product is CASSLGSSSTDTQYF.

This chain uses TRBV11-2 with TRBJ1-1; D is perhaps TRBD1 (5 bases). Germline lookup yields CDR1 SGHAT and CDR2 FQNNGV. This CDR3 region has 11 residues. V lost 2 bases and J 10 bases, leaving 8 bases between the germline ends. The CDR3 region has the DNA TGTGCCAGCAGCTTACGGGGGGTAGCTTTCTTT. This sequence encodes CASSLRGVAFF. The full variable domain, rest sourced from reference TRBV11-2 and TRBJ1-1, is EAGVAQSPRYKIIEKRQSVAFWCNPISGHATLYWYQQILGQGPKLLIQFQNNGVVDDSQLPKDRFSAERLKGVDSTLKIQPAKLEDSAVYLCASSLRGVAFFGQGTRLTVV.

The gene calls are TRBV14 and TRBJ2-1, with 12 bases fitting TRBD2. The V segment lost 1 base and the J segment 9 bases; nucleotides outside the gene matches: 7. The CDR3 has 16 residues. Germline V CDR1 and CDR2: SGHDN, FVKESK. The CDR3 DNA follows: TGTGCCAGCAGCCAAGCTAGCGGGAGGGCCCTCGGTGAGCAGTTCTTC. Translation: CASSQASGRALGEQFF.

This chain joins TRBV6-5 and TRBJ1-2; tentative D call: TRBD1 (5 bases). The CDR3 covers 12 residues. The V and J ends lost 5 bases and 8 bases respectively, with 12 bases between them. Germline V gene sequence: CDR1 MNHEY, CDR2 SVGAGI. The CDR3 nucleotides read TGTGCCAGCAGTCCTCCCCAGGGAGGCTACACCTTC. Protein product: CASSPPQGGYTF.